Following are 9 T cell receptor beta chains from one sample sequenced in a study of T cells after yellow fever vaccination. TCRdb analysed the 5' RACE reads with MiXCR anew, one entry per CDR3 protein. Altogether just under 600,000 distinct CDR3 sequences are present, 13% being singletons, with the ten largest covering about 14%. Sequencing was performed on PBMCs, taken on the day of the yellow fever booster vaccination. The receptor set was obtained from a man aged 25-40 years who received the YFV17D yellow fever vaccine.

This chain joins TRBV6-1 and TRBJ2-2; 9 bases line up with TRBD1. The CDR3 totals 13 residues. V lost 8 bases, J lost 5 bases, and 3 bases stayed unmatched. Germline CDR1 and CDR2: MNHNS and SASEGT. The CDR3 loop is CASVDRGTGELFF. The CDR3, as DNA: TGTGCCAGCGTGGACAGGGGAACCGGGGAGCTGTTTTTT.

The chain has TRBV6-6 and TRBJ2-3; D gene uncertain. The CDR3 is 12 residues long. Germline CDR1 MNHNY, CDR2 SVGAGI (reference sequence). Trimming left V 5 bases short and J 6 bases short, with 9 bases between. Here the CDR3 DNA reads TGTGCCAGCAGTCAGTCAGTGGATACGCAGTATTTT. This gives the protein CASSQSVDTQYF.

This clonotype was counted between two and nine times. The chain links TRBV19 to TRBJ2-1; 8 bases line up with TRBD2. V lost 8 bases and J lost 0; bases outside the gene matches: 6. Per the germline V gene, CDR1 is LNHDA and CDR2 is SQIVND (reference sequence). The CDR3 loop spans 15 amino acids. The CDR3 coding sequence is TGTGCCAGTGGACTAGCATCGAGCTCCTACAATGAGCAGTTCTTC. It specifies CASGLASSSYNEQFF.

This CDR3 is CASSKRAVSYNEQFF. The CDR3 DNA is TGTGCCAGCAGTAAAAGAGCGGTCTCCTACAATGAGCAGTTCTTC. The chain joins TRBV6-4 to TRBJ2-1, with a possible D match to TRBD2 (5 bases). The germline gives CDR1 MRHNA, CDR2 SNTAGT. V was pared by 5 bases and J by 0 bases, with 11 bases between. This CDR3 spans 15 amino acids.

In this sample, this clonotype turned up a few times. This sequence joins TRBV10-3 and TRBJ2-2, with TRBD2 matching over 12 bases. Germline-derived CDR1 and CDR2 are ENHRY and SYGVKD. The V segment lost 7 bases and the J segment 5 bases; nucleotides outside the gene matches: 5. CDR3 length: 15 residues. CDR3 nucleotides: TGTGCCATCAAAACGACTAGCGGGAGTACCGGGGAGCTGTTTTTT. Its protein is CAIKTTSGSTGELFF.

In its sample, this clonotype was seen a few times. V usage is TRBV10-2 and J usage is TRBJ1-3, with TRBD1 identical over 7 bases. After removal of 2 bases from V and 2 bases from J, the junction contained 0 bases not matched to a gene. The CDR3 is made up of 14 amino acids. Germline lookup yields CDR1 WSHSY and CDR2 SAAADI. The CDR3 sequence is CASSEQGAGNTIYF. CDR3 bases: TGCGCCAGCAGTGAGCAGGGGGCTGGAAACACCATATATTTT.

This chain uses TRBV28 with TRBJ2-7; 9 bases line up with TRBD1. In germline, CDR1 is MDHEN, CDR2 SYDVKM. The CDR3 sequence is 15 residues long. V lost 8 bases, J lost 4 bases, and 12 bases stayed unmatched. The CDR3 DNA follows: TGTGCCAGCCGACGACCGGGACAGGGCACTTACGAGCAGTACTTC. Protein: CASRRPGQGTYEQYF.

This clonotype was observed at least ten times. The chain joins TRBV12-3 or TRBV12-4 to TRBJ2-4, with 7 bases that match TRBD1. Trimming at V came to 6 bases and at J to 9 bases, leaving 14 bases not matched to a gene. The CDR3 sequence is 15 residues long. The CDR3 region is CASSRDSGLRGIQYF. The CDR3 region has the DNA TGTGCCAGCAGCCGGGACAGTGGGCTTCGGGGCATTCAGTACTTC.

This clonotype has just a few counts. The V gene is TRBV20-1, the J gene TRBJ1-2; perhaps TRBD1 as D (5 bases). There are 14 residues in the CDR3. The V end was cut by 4 bases, the J end by 5 bases, with 17 bases between. Germline CDR1 DFQATT, CDR2 SNEGSKA (reference sequence). The DNA of the CDR3 is TGCAGTGCTACGTCTGGAGCAGGGAGATATGGCTACACCTTC. It specifies CSATSGAGRYGYTF.